This T cell receptor (beta chain) comes out of a study of naive and memory T cell subsets (dated by TCRdb to the late 2010s). About the study as a whole: Sorted naive and memory T cell subsets from peripheral blood were analyzed in the study using a UMI-based, open-source pipeline for TCR alpha and beta sequencing. Complete agreement was observed between the functional CMV T cell responses and the IgG serology results. RNA was DNase-treated and reverse transcribed with TCR constant-region primers, mostly using SuperScript III.

From the second PCR step on, the TCR alpha and beta chain libraries were amplified in separate reactions. To determine each donor's CMV status, fresh PBMCs were stimulated overnight with CMV viral lysate, and IFNgamma production from CD4+ T cells was then assessed. CD4 T cells were positively selected using Miltenyi beads, after which CD8 T cells were positively selected from the CD4-negative fraction. After staining for CD3, CD4, CD8, CD45RA, CD27 and a live/dead dye, cells were sorted on a BD Aria II into four subsets based on CD45RA and CD27. Three healthy volunteers provided blood, and each donor's sample was split into CD4 and CD8 T cells and then further divided into four differentiation subsets. Roughly 0.11 L of peripheral blood was collected from each donor, and PBMC were isolated by Ficoll-Paque PLUS density-gradient centrifugation. The sorted cells were lysed in RLT buffer, after which RNA was extracted using a Qiagen RNeasy kit and kept at -80 degrees C.

This clonotype has a handful of counts. Its specific antigen is unknown. The record has no base qualities; no much larger clone is one base away. The paper's findings and limits, for the study overall: Following error correction, more than 95% of naive TCR sequences occurred only once, which made naive abundance distributions much steeper than those of memory subsets. The abundance of TCRs followed a power law with an exponent that differed between naive and memory subsets yet stayed consistent across the three individuals. In both CD4 and CD8 cells, a rise in Gini index and a fall in Shannon and inverse Simpson diversity were observed from naive through CM, EM and EMRA. RNA-based TCR counts may be affected by expression changes linked to T cell activation and differentiation. Each clonotype was defined as a single alpha or beta chain sequence rather than as a paired alpha/beta receptor. A few larger clonotypes were present in naive repertoires, especially CD8 naive repertoires, and these clonotypes were possibly memory cells re-expressing CD45RA. The repertoire findings for the naive and memory subsets could not be validated against a ground truth, as none was available.

Library method: UMI-ligation and nested PCR. To cover both TRBC1 and TRBC2, the beta constant-region primer consisted of an equimolar mix of two oligonucleotides. The ligated cDNA went through four rounds of PCR with nested alpha and beta constant-region primers together with the SP2 primer. A single-stranded oligonucleotide containing the SP2 primer and a 12-nucleotide UMI was joined to the 3' end of the cDNA by T4 RNA ligase 1. The ligation reaction was kept at 16 degrees C for about 18-24 hours. PCR2 was typically run as a SYBR Green qPCR and stopped at a predetermined threshold to prevent over-amplification. Every purification after the first one was done using Agencourt AMPure XP magnetic beads. Library quantification was done by Qubit, followed by a TapeStation check on which the main peak was expected at around 650 bp. Pooled libraries were sequenced on an Illumina MiSeq using v2 2x251 paired-end kits, and typically 1-2 million reads were obtained per sample. Each sample library was pooled at about 4 nM, and about 5-8% PhiX was included to improve cluster recognition. The source study handled its data this way. Using tag matching that tolerated one base-pair mismatch, Decombinator assigned V and J genes to FASTQ reads that had been processed by Demultiplexor. Collapsinator used UMIs to correct both sequencing errors and frequency errors arising from PCR heterogeneity. CDR3Translator translated TCRs and extracted CDR3s from the conserved cysteine to the FGXG phenylalanine, flagging non-productive sequences. Gini, Shannon entropy and inverse Simpson indices were calculated on repertoires subsampled to equal numbers of UMI-defined TCRs. Within the linear range, a power law was fitted by maximum likelihood to the distributions of clonotype abundance. When run on a single naive CD8 sample, MIGEC and the pipeline yielded similar UMI counts, similar unique TCR numbers and similar clonal distributions. One analysis removed from the naive repertoire any naive TCRs that were also found in any memory subset from the same donor. The repertoires were searched for roughly 7,900 CMV-associated CDR3 sequences that had been compiled from VDJdb and a published dataset. The public reads were quality trimmed at Q25 with fastp and then assembled into clones with MiXCR by TCRdb, keeping productive beta chains. Here each entry gathers all rows of one CDR3 protein and keeps the most common genes and DNA. The authors' filters were not applied to this entry. This sample holds roughly 100,000 distinct CDR3 sequences; roughly 14% were observed only once. The ten largest make up 2.8% of the sample.

Via the germline V gene (reference sequence), CDR1 is SEHNR and CDR2 FQNEAQ. There are 15 amino acids in the CDR3, from cysteine to phenylalanine inclusive. Solely the CDR3 DNA is kept, with 45 bases framed from the first base. V trim: 6 bases; J trim: 4 bases; unmatched bases: 6. The chain links TRBV7-9 with TRBJ2-3; 11 middle bases align to TRBD2. Sequenced input: naive CD8+ T cells from blood. This sample's cell subset or site label indicates: naive T cells, CD45RA high CD27+. The sequence came from a human donor in good health. The DNA reads TGTGCCAGCAGAATAGCGGGGGGGCCCTCAGATACGCAGTATTTT. This translates into CASRIAGGPSDTQYF.